Presented here are 20 T cell receptor beta chains from one specimen sequenced in a study of cytomegalovirus exposure and HLA in healthy donors (dated by TCRdb to about 2017). Library construction relied on the immunoSEQ multiplex PCR assay. A mixture of 60 forward primers for TCR Vbeta segments and 13 reverse primers for TCR Jbeta segments was used in the multiplex PCR. The immuneACCESS repertoire file appears here via TCRdb, limited to in-frame rearrangements. These files lack a portion of the clones; in checked studies, under half of the deficit traces to unresolved V genes, and the cause of the others is not known. Recorded for this sample are tens of thousands of clones; less than 75% of them occurred a single time. The top ten clonotypes cover under 2.5% of the sample. The material sequenced was PBMCs. The source of these receptors is a man aged 30 to 45 in good health and CMV-seronegative.

The chain uses TRBV7-8 and TRBJ2-2; a weak D match, TRBD2 (6 bases). Germline CDR1 and CDR2: SGHVS and FQNEAQ. Trimming shortened V by 3 bases and J by 1 base, and 12 bases separated the two germline ends. CDR3 length equals 16 residues. CDR3 in amino acids: CASSLRTIRNTGELFF. The CDR3 coding sequence is TGTGCCAGCAGCTTGAGGACTATCCGGAACACCGGGGAGCTGTTTTTT.

This clone was seen only a few times. The V and J genes are TRBV27 and TRBJ1-6, with 9 nucleotides matching TRBD1. The CDR3 loop spans 18 amino acids. V trimming: 7 bases; J trimming: 6 bases; junction bases outside the gene matches: 16. From germline, CDR1 is MNHEY and CDR2 SMNVEV (reference sequence). The CDR3 loop reads CASKKGTQQGAFNSPLHF. Here the CDR3 DNA reads TGTGCCAGCAAGAAGGGAACCCAACAGGGGGCCTTTAATTCACCCCTCCACTTT.

This clone was observed a handful of times. The J gene is TRBJ2-1, the V gene TRBV6-1; possibly TRBD2 for D (7 bases). The CDR3 runs to 16 residues. From germline, CDR1 is MNHNS and CDR2 SASEGT. The V and J ends lost 2 bases and 7 bases respectively, with 18 bases between them. CDR3 protein: CASSERSGGAWNEQFF. The CDR3, as DNA: TGTGCCAGCAGTGAAAGGTCGGGGGGCGCGTGGAATGAGCAGTTCTTC.

Written as DNA, the CDR3 is TGTGCCAGCAGCGAAATGCCGGAGGGTAACACTGAAGCTTTCTTT. This encodes CASSEMPEGNTEAFF. The chain recombines TRBV7-9 with TRBJ1-1; no firm D call. The ends were cut back, 5 bases at V and 2 bases at J, with 15 bases in the middle. The CDR3 length is 15 residues. Germline-derived CDR1 and CDR2 are SEHNR and FQNEAQ (reference sequence). The variable domain in full, with the rest retrieved from reference TRBV7-9 and TRBJ1-1, is DTGVSQNPRHKITKRGQNVTFRCDPISEHNRLYWYRQTLGQGPEFLTYFQNEAQLEKSRLLSDRFSAERPKGSFSTLEIQRTEQGDSAMYLCASSEMPEGNTEAFFGQGTRLTVV.

The CDR3 spells CASSVSRAYQPQHF. CDR3 bases: TGTGCCAGCAGCGTATCCAGGGCCTATCAGCCCCAGCATTTT. J is TRBJ1-5 and V is TRBV9; tentative D call: TRBD1 (5 bases). Germline V gene data show CDR1 as SGDLS and CDR2 as YYNGEE. The V end was cut by 1 base, the J end by 5 bases, with 10 bases between. This CDR3 comprises 14 residues.

The CDR3 DNA is TGTGCCAGCAAGGGGCAGTTGAACACTGAAGCTTTCTTT. This sequence encodes CASKGQLNTEAFF. V is TRBV2 and J is TRBJ1-1; D possibly corresponds to TRBD1 (5 bases). Per the germline V gene, CDR1 is SNHLY and CDR2 is FYNNEI. V lost 7 bases and J 0 bases, leaving 9 bases between the germline ends. The CDR3 is 13 amino acids.

The J gene is TRBJ2-7, the V gene TRBV7-2; TRBD1 agrees at 7 bases. The length of the CDR3 is 15 residues. Germline V gene data show CDR1 as SGHTA and CDR2 as FQGNSA. The ends lost 5 bases at V and 2 bases at J; junction bases unmatched: 9. CDR3 sequence (DNA): TGTGCCAGCAGCACACAGACAGGGCCGCCCTACGAGCAGTACTTC. Translated, it gives CASSTQTGPPYEQYF.

V and J are TRBV18 and TRBJ1-1; maybe TRBD1 (5 bases). The CDR3 is made up of 16 amino acids. CDR1 and CDR2 from the germline V gene are KGHSH and LQKENI. V lost 3 bases and J lost 1, with 15 bases in between. As DNA, the CDR3 is TGTGCCAGCTCACCGCCATTAGGGGTTACGAACACTGAAGCTTTCTTT. Translation: CASSPPLGVTNTEAFF.

The rearrangement links TRBV4-1 to TRBJ2-3; 9 bases align to TRBD1. Trimming took 5 bases from V and 7 from J; bases not matched to a gene: 13. CDR3 length: 16 amino acids. In germline, CDR1 is MGHRA, CDR2 YSYEKL. The CDR3 spells CASSNLDRGDSNTQYF. The CDR3 coding sequence is TGCGCCAGCAGCAATCTGGACAGGGGAGATTCTAATACGCAGTATTTT.

V usage is TRBV5-1 and J usage is TRBJ2-5; a weak D match, TRBD2 (6 bases). Germline V gene data show CDR1 as SGHRS and CDR2 as YFSETQ. CDR3 length equals 15 residues. V was shortened by 3 bases and J by 0 bases, with 12 bases between the two germline ends. The chain's CDR3 is CASSSAGTYQETQYF. CDR3 bases: TGCGCCAGCAGCTCGGCCGGGACTTACCAAGAGACCCAGTACTTC.

The chain carries TRBV7-3 and TRBJ2-2; 7 bases are shared with TRBD2. Germline V CDR1 and CDR2: SGHTA, FQGTGA. V shed 7 bases and J 1 base; nucleotides not matched to a gene: 3. The CDR3 is 14 residues long. This CDR3 is CASNAGVNTGELFF. The CDR3 nucleotides are TGTGCCAGCAATGCGGGAGTGAACACCGGGGAGCTGTTTTTT.

V and J are TRBV7-9 and TRBJ1-2; D not resolved. There are 15 residues in the CDR3. Germline CDR1 reads SEHNR; CDR2 reads FQNEAQ (reference sequence). The germline V and J ends were trimmed by 5 bases and 4 bases, with 17 bases remaining between them. The CDR3 loop reads CASSPSDWSIYGYTF. As DNA, the CDR3 is TGTGCCAGCAGCCCTTCGGACTGGAGCATCTATGGCTACACCTTC. The full variable domain, completed using reference TRBV7-9 and TRBJ1-2, is DTGVSQNPRHKITKRGQNVTFRCDPISEHNRLYWYRQTLGQGPEFLTYFQNEAQLEKSRLLSDRFSAERPKGSFSTLEIQRTEQGDSAMYLCASSPSDWSIYGYTFGSGTRLTVV.

The chain is built from TRBV19 and TRBJ1-1; D might be TRBD1 (5 bases). This CDR3 spans 10 amino acids. V lost 5 bases and J lost 11, with 9 bases in between. Germline V gene data show CDR1 as LNHDA and CDR2 as SQIVND (reference sequence). The DNA of the CDR3 is TGTGCCAGTAGTGGGGGGGTGGCTTTCTTT. Translating it yields CASSGGVAFF.

This chain uses TRBV27 with TRBJ2-1, with 11 bases lining up with TRBD2. The germline CDR1 and CDR2 sequences are MNHEY and SMNVEV (reference sequence). This CDR3 has 18 amino acids. V gave up 11 bases and J gave up 0 bases; unmatched junction bases: 15. For the CDR3, the DNA is TGTGCCCGCTATCCCGAACTAGCGGGAGTGAGCTCCTACAATGAGCAGTTCTTC. Protein: CARYPELAGVSSYNEQFF.

The V call is TRBV19, the J call TRBJ1-1; 9 bases are shared with TRBD1. This CDR3 contains 14 residues. Germline V gene sequence: CDR1 LNHDA, CDR2 SQIVND (reference sequence). Trimming cost V 4 bases and J 8 bases; bases outside gene matches: 8. The CDR3 sequence is CASSTLRTGGEAFF. CDR3 bases: TGTGCCAGTAGTACCCTTAGAACAGGGGGCGAAGCTTTCTTT.

The CDR3 reads CASSNRGRGYTF. CDR3 bases: TGTGCCAGCAGCAACAGGGGACGTGGCTACACCTTC. V usage is TRBV6-5 and J usage is TRBJ1-2, with 7 bases matching TRBD1. This CDR3 has 12 residues. CDR1 MNHEY and CDR2 SVGAGI come from the germline V gene. The V gene end was trimmed by 6 bases and the J gene end by 7 bases; junction bases not matched to a gene: 5.

V gene TRBV5-6 combines with J gene TRBJ1-5; TRBD1 matches 7 bases. The CDR3 covers 18 residues. Germline V CDR1 and CDR2: SGHDT, YYEEEE. V lost 4 bases to trimming and J lost 5 bases; unmatched junction nucleotides: 18. The CDR3 coding sequence is TGTGCCAGCAGCGTGGGCGACTTGAGGGGGCTCATTGATCAGCCCCAGCATTTT. This translates into CASSVGDLRGLIDQPQHF.

A single count supports this clone. The chain links TRBV5-1 to TRBJ2-1; TRBD2 matches at 9 bases. Germline V lookup: CDR1 SGHRS, CDR2 YFSETQ. J was trimmed by 5 bases and V by 4 bases; bases with no gene match: 10. CDR3 size: 16 residues. The CDR3 DNA reads as TGCGCCAGCAGCCCGGTAACGGGACTAGCTGACAATGAGCAGTTCTTC. Translation: CASSPVTGLADNEQFF. The variable domain in full, completed from reference TRBV5-1 and TRBJ2-1, reads KAGVTQTPRYLIKTRGQQVTLSCSPISGHRSVSWYQQTPGQGLQFLFEYFSETQRNKGNFPGRFSGRQFSNSRSEMNVSTLELGDSALYLCASSPVTGLADNEQFFGPGTRLTVL.

This clone has only a few counts. The CDR3 DNA sequence: TGTGCCTGGAGTAAGGGGGCTGAAACTGAAGCTTTCTTT. It specifies CAWSKGAETEAFF. The chain combines TRBV30 with TRBJ1-1; TRBD1 agrees at 7 bases. The CDR3 loop spans 13 amino acids. Germline CDR1 GTSNPN, CDR2 SVGIG (reference sequence). After removal of 2 bases from V and 5 bases from J, the junction contained 5 bases not matched to a gene.

The chain couples TRBV5-6 to TRBJ1-5, with D tentatively TRBD1 (5 bases). The ends were cut back, 4 bases at V and 3 bases at J, with 14 bases in the middle. CDR1 SGHDT and CDR2 YYEEEE come from the germline V gene. The CDR3 consists of 15 residues. The CDR3 sequence: CASSLRMGLNQPQHF. CDR3 nucleotide sequence: TGTGCCAGCAGCCTACGCATGGGACTCAATCAGCCCCAGCATTTT.